The 17 T cell receptor beta chains below all came from one sample that was sequenced in a study of beta chain features in type 1 diabetes. Reverse transcribing all isolated RNA meant expressed TCRB transcripts were sequenced. Some clones are missing from TCRdb's copy, which holds only in-frame ones; the method was immunoSEQ multiplex PCR. The table lists 250,000 to 300,000 clones, about 8.5% of them singletons, with more than 1% in the top ten. The material sequenced was central memory CD4+ T cells from blood. Receptors originate from a woman under 30 in good health.

This clone was counted only a few times. The gene calls are TRBV4-1 and TRBJ1-2, with a weak D call TRBD1 (5 bases). Germline V gene lookup returns CDR1 MGHRA and CDR2 YSYEKL. The V gene lost 5 bases and the J gene lost 10 bases, with 20 bases spanning the gap. The CDR3 is 14 residues long. CDR3 DNA: TGCGCCAGCAGCAAATTAGGGGCAGTTGTTATCTACACCTTC. This encodes CASSKLGAVVIYTF.

The chain uses TRBV9 and TRBJ2-5; D ambiguous. Trimming took off 3 bases at V and 11 bases at J, with 17 bases between the two ends. Germline V lookup: CDR1 SGDLS, CDR2 YYNGEE. The CDR3 has 13 residues. In DNA form, the CDR3 reads TGTGCCAGCAGCGCGAAATCACACTTGGCTCAGTACTTC. Its protein is CASSAKSHLAQYF.

The genes are TRBV11-2 and TRBJ2-5; D call uncertain. V was trimmed by 5 bases and J by 5 bases, leaving 6 bases between them. CDR1 and CDR2 from the germline V gene are SGHAT and FQNNGV. This CDR3 spans 11 amino acids. CDR3 DNA sequence: TGTGCCAGCAGCGTTGGCGAGACCCAGTACTTC. Its translation is CASSVGETQYF.

This clone occurred a few times. V and J are TRBV6-6 and TRBJ1-5; no clear D gene. V was cut by 0 bases and J by 7 bases, with 10 bases left in between. CDR1 is MNHNY and CDR2 is SVGAGI in the germline V gene (reference sequence). CDR3 length equals 14 residues. In nucleotides, the CDR3 is TGTGCCAGCAGTTACTCGGTCTTGGGGCAGCCCCAGCATTTT. Translated: CASSYSVLGQPQHF.

In its sample, this clone was seen many times. The chain links TRBV7-2 to TRBJ1-4; no definite D call. CDR1 is SGHTA, CDR2 FQGNSA, per germline. Trimming stripped 6 bases from V and 5 bases from J, with 16 bases between. This CDR3 has 15 residues. DNA of the CDR3: TGTGCCAGCAGTTCGATGGGTCGTCGAAATGAAAAACTGTTTTTT. Translated: CASSSMGRRNEKLFF.

This clone was observed a handful of times. CDR3 protein: CASSSRLAGGLNEQFF. In DNA form, the CDR3 reads TGCGCCAGCAGCTCTAGACTAGCGGGGGGCCTCAATGAGCAGTTCTTC. The chain has TRBV5-1 and TRBJ2-1; TRBD2 matches 13 bases. Germline CDR1 and CDR2: SGHRS and YFSETQ. J lost 6 bases, V lost 3 bases, and 6 bases had no gene match. This CDR3 contains 16 residues.

This clone occurred a few times. The J gene is TRBJ2-3, the V gene TRBV11-1, with 8 positions matching TRBD1. The J segment lost 4 bases and the V segment lost 1 base, leaving 10 bases of the junction unmatched. CDR1 SGHAT and CDR2 FQDESV come from the germline V gene (reference sequence). The CDR3 covers 17 residues. Here the CDR3 reads CASSLVVRGRRADTQYF. In DNA, the CDR3 is TGTGCCAGCAGCTTAGTAGTCAGGGGGCGACGAGCAGATACGCAGTATTTT.

This chain links TRBV16 with TRBJ2-1; D might be TRBD2 (6 bases). This CDR3 has 14 amino acids. With 2 bases removed from V and 7 bases from J, the gap between germline ends came to 12 bases. Germline CDR1 and CDR2: KGHSY and FQNENV. CDR3 amino acids: CASSQGARGNEQFF. CDR3 coding DNA: TGTGCCAGCAGCCAAGGGGCCCGGGGGAATGAGCAGTTCTTC.

This clone has a handful of counts. CDR3 sequence reads: CASTGGNYGYTF. The CDR3 nucleotides read TGTGCCAGTACAGGGGGGAACTATGGCTACACCTTC. The chain combines TRBV19 with TRBJ1-2, with 7 bases lining up with TRBD1. CDR1 is LNHDA and CDR2 is SQIVND in the germline V gene (reference sequence). The CDR3 loop spans 12 amino acids. Unmatched junction bases numbered 1, after V lost 7 bases and J lost 2 bases.

The chain is built from TRBV7-3 and TRBJ2-7; 7 positions agree with TRBD1. This CDR3 is 15 amino acids long. V gave up 1 base and J gave up 3 bases; unmatched junction bases: 6. CDR1 is SGHTA, CDR2 FQGTGA, per germline. In DNA, the CDR3 is TGTGCCAGCAGCTTAAATCTAGGGGGCGACTACGAGCAGTACTTC. Protein product: CASSLNLGGDYEQYF.

The sample holds a few counts of this clone. This chain uses TRBV6-1 with TRBJ1-3; D gene uncertain. Germline loops: CDR1 MNHNS, CDR2 SASEGT. The CDR3 totals 13 residues. V lost 2 bases to trimming and J lost 7 bases, with 9 bases between them. This CDR3 reads CASSERAGNTIYF. DNA of the CDR3: TGTGCCAGCAGTGAAAGAGCCGGGAACACCATATATTTT.

This clone was recorded at least ten times. This chain links TRBV5-1 with TRBJ1-1; D is unresolved. Trimming took off 4 bases at V and 3 bases at J, with 16 bases between the two ends. The CDR3 extends over 15 amino acids. Germline V CDR1 and CDR2: SGHRS, YFSETQ. The chain's CDR3 is CASSPRMQVDTEAFF. DNA for the CDR3: TGCGCCAGCAGCCCCCGAATGCAGGTTGACACTGAAGCTTTCTTT.

This clone has a handful of counts. The chain carries TRBV29-1 and TRBJ1-2; D gene ambiguous. Germline V gene lookup returns CDR1 SQVTM and CDR2 ANQGSEA. The CDR3 runs 13 residues. Deletions cut 6 bases from V and 4 bases from J, with 15 bases between. The CDR3 reads CSVGSRTSYGYTF. For the CDR3, the DNA is TGCAGCGTCGGCAGTCGCACATCCTATGGCTACACCTTC.

This clone was detected a few times. The V and J genes are TRBV5-1 and TRBJ1-6, with TRBD1 as a possible D gene (6 bases). The CDR3 has 14 amino acids. Germline loops: CDR1 SGHRS, CDR2 YFSETQ. Deletions cut 4 bases from V and 13 bases from J, with 18 bases between. CDR3 protein: CASSAGTPSVPLHF. CDR3 nucleotide sequence: TGCGCCAGCAGCGCGGGGACACCCAGTGTTCCCCTCCACTTT.

The CDR3 nucleotides read TGTGCCAGCAGGGCCCTCCTCTATGGCTACACCTTC. Amino acids: CASRALLYGYTF. V and J are TRBV28 and TRBJ1-2; D remains unclear. V was cut by 6 bases and J by 4 bases, with 9 bases left in between. From germline, CDR1 is MDHEN and CDR2 SYDVKM. This CDR3 is 12 amino acids long.

This chain links TRBV18 with TRBJ2-5; D remains unclear. V gave up 0 bases and J gave up 4 bases, with 9 bases separating them. The CDR3 extends over 14 amino acids. In germline, CDR1 is KGHSH, CDR2 LQKENI. CDR3 in amino acids: CASSPPRARETQYF. In DNA, the CDR3 is TGTGCCAGCTCACCACCCAGAGCGCGAGAGACCCAGTACTTC. The variable domain in full, with the rest retrieved from reference TRBV18 and TRBJ2-5, is NAGVMQNPRHLVRRRGQEARLRCSPMKGHSHVYWYRQLPEEGLKFMVYLQKENIIDESGMPKERFSAEFPKEGPSILRIQQVVRGDSAAYFCASSPPRARETQYFGPGTRLLVL.

This clone showed up just a few times. V gene TRBV11-3 combines with J gene TRBJ2-5; weak D call: TRBD1 (5 bases). The length of the CDR3 is 13 residues. CDR1 SGHNT and CDR2 YENEEA come from the germline V gene. V lost 5 bases to trimming and J lost 2 bases, with 9 bases between them. CDR3: CASSLGPQETQYF. Written as DNA, the CDR3 is TGTGCCAGCAGCCTGGGGCCTCAAGAGACCCAGTACTTC.